Detailed here is one T cell receptor (beta chain). These data are taken from a study of CD8+ T cells in alopecia areata. Trimming shortened V by 3 bases and J by 1 base, and 10 bases separated the two germline ends. Germline CDR1 is LNHDA and CDR2 is SQIVND (reference sequence). The CDR3 runs to 14 residues. Sample treatment: oral pan-JAK inhibitor, 5-10 mg twice daily. Alopecia areata patients had lesional scalp punch biopsies and peripheral blood taken from them. RNA was isolated and reverse transcribed to cDNA, the sequencing template. Using immunoSEQ multiplex PCR, the repertoire was profiled, and TCRdb retains in-frame clones only, with some absent. The sample includes some 100,000 clones, 44% of them seen just once.

The receptor was derived from a human donor with alopecia areata. The rearrangement links TRBV19 to TRBJ2-7, with D possibly TRBD2 on 5 matching bases. The specimen was CD8+ T cells sorted from blood, collected at week 24, from a patient treated with tofacitinib. The CDR3 sequence: CASSIGRRSYEQYF. The CDR3 nucleotides read TGTGCCAGTAGTATCGGCCGGAGGTCCTACGAGCAGTACTTC.